This T cell receptor (beta chain) was found in a study of cytomegalovirus exposure and HLA in healthy donors. Primers: 60 Vbeta forward and 13 Jbeta reverse. Profiling relied on immunoSEQ multiplex PCR, and the TCRdb table lists in-frame clones only, not all of them. The sample lists tens of thousands of clones; 62% were seen once. As to this clone: The junction differs from germline at one of its ends, possibly a read error.

Sequenced input: PBMCs. This receptor was obtained from a male donor in good health and CMV-seropositive.

CDR3 coding DNA: TGTGCCAGCAGTGAAGTGCCTAGCGGTTCCTATGAGCAGTACTTC. Translation gives CASSEVPSGSYEQYF. The chain recombines TRBV6-1 with TRBJ2-7; 7 nucleotides agree with TRBD2. Germline V gene sequence: CDR1 MNHNS, CDR2 SASEGT. CDR3 length equals 15 residues.